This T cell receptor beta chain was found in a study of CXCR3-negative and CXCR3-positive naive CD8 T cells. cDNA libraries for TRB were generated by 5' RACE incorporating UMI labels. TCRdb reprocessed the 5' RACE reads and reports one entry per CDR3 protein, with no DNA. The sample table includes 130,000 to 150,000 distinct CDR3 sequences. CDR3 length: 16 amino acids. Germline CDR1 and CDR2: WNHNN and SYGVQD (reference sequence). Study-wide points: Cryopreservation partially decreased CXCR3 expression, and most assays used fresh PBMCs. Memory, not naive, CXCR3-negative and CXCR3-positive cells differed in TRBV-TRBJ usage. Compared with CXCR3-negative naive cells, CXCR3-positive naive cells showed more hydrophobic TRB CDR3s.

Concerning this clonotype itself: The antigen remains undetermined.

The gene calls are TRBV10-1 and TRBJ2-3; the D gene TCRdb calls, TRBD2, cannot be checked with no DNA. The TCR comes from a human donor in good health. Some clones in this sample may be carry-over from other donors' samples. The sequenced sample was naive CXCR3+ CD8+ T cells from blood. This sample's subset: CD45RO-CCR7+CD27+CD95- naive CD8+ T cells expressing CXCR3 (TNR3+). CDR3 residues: CASSDGTRQAKDTQYF.